This T cell receptor beta chain was sequenced in a study of CD8+CD57+ T cells in acquired aplastic anemia. Across the study: Sorted CD4+ and CD8+ cells gave a mean 3.2 ug DNA, range 0.2 to 27.4 ug.

Findings and caveats of the study: Patients were compared with controls for CD8+ Simpson's diversity, and no significant difference emerged. Patients and controls shared approximately 30 CD8+ CDR3 sequences, highly expressed in patients.

Concerning this clonotype itself: The antigen remains unidentified.

The TCR beta profiling, which covered VDJ combination and CDR3 sequence, was carried out using genomic DNA as the template. TCRdb analysed the reads with MiXCR anew, one entry per CDR3 protein. The sample shows about 40,000 distinct CDR3 sequences, roughly two thirds of them seen only once. Patients picked for sequencing had shown CD8+CD57+ cell expansion detected by flow cytometry. Sampling of blood occurred while the patients had still received no therapy. V trimming: 6 bases; J trimming: 4 bases; junction bases outside the gene matches: 7. Germline CDR1 and CDR2: SNHLY and FYNNEI. CDR3 size: 14 residues.

The sequence came from a human donor with aplastic anemia. The rearrangement joins TRBV2 to TRBJ1-1, with 8 bases lining up with TRBD1. Sequenced: sorted CD4+, CD8+, or CD8+CD57+ T cells (not recorded which) from PBMCs. In DNA form, the CDR3 reads TGTGCCAGCAGGGACAGGGCGATAGGCACTGAAGCTTTCTTT. It specifies CASRDRAIGTEAFF. Drawing the rest from reference TRBV2 and TRBJ1-1, the complete variable domain is EPEVTQTPSHQVTQMGQEVILRCVPISNHLYFYWYRQILGQKVEFLVSFYNNEISEKSEIFDDQFSVERPDGSNFTLKIRSTKLEDSAMYFCASRDRAIGTEAFFGQGTRLTVV.